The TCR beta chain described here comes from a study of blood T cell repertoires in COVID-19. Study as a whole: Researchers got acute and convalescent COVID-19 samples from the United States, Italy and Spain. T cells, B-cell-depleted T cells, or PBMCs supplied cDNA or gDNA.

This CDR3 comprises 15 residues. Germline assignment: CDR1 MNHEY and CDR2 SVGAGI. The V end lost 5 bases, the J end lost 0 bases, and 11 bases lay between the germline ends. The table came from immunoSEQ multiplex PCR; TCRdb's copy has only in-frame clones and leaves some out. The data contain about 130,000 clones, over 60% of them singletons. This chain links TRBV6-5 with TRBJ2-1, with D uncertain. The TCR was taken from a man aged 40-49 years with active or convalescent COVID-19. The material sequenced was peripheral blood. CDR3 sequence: CASSPTLSSYNEQFF. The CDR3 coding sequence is TGTGCCAGCAGTCCTACTCTGAGCTCCTACAATGAGCAGTTCTTC.